This is a list of T cell receptor beta chains from one sample in a study of low-dose radiotherapy and immunotherapy resistance in tumors. MiXCR, run by TCRdb on the reads, gives a single entry per CDR3 protein. The sample includes 75,000 to 95,000 distinct CDR3 sequences, about 20% of them seen just once. Sample: PBMCs, taken before treatment. The receptor set was obtained from a male donor with prostate cancer. Both conserved end residues are part of each CDR3. Each record gives: V gene, clone size, D gene, J gene, CDR3 protein, CDR3 DNA. A D gene is named only where the DNA matches it firmly. The size field is filled for only some rows; it gives once, few, many or a size class.

>TRBV10-3|many|NA|TRBJ2-7
CAISSDSYEQYF
TGTGCCATCAGTTCGGACAGCTACGAGCAGTACTTC
>TRBV7-9|many|NA|TRBJ2-5
CASSLWGEETQYF
TGTGCCAGCAGCTTATGGGGCGAAGAGACCCAGTACTTC
>TRBV29-1|many|TRBD2|TRBJ2-7
CSVERREGVEQYF
TGCAGCGTTGAACGGCGGGAGGGAGTCGAGCAGTACTTC
>TRBV2|many|NA|TRBJ2-7
CASSEVSGVHEQYF
TGTGCCAGCAGTGAAGTATCAGGGGTCCACGAGCAGTACTTC
>TRBV29-1|many|NA|TRBJ1-2
CSVEDWGAVYGYTF
TGCAGCGTTGAAGATTGGGGAGCGGTCTATGGCTACACCTTC
>TRBV5-1|NA|NA|TRBJ2-7
CASSFSDDPPYEQYF
TGCGCCAGCAGCTTTTCGGATGACCCCCCCTACGAGCAGTACTTC
>TRBV3-1|many|NA|TRBJ1-2
CASSRADKVGYGGYTF
TGTGCCAGCAGCCGGGCAGATAAGGTCGGCTACGGTGGCTACACCTTC
>TRBV3-1|many|NA|TRBJ1-4
CASSQSSGQSAFF
TGTGCCAGCAGCCAATCTTCTGGACAGTCGGCTTTTTTT
>TRBV29-1|many|TRBD1|TRBJ2-3
CSVEGQGVGRDTQYF
TGCAGCGTTGAGGGGCAGGGGGTTGGGCGGGATACGCAGTATTTT
>TRBV5-4|many|TRBD1|TRBJ2-2
CASSSSGTGGDRELFF
TGTGCCAGCAGCTCGTCTGGGACAGGGGGCGACCGGGAGCTGTTTTTT
>TRBV29-1|medium-sized|TRBD1|TRBJ1-4
CSVGAPGQQNEKLFF
TGCAGCGTTGGTGCCCCGGGACAGCAGAATGAAAAACTGTTTTTT
>TRBV28|many|NA|TRBJ2-1
CASSPLDTRLQFF
TGTGCCAGCAGTCCTCTCGACACTAGATTGCAGTTCTTC
>TRBV4-1|many|NA|TRBJ2-4
CASSQDRAGTKNIQYF
TGCGCCAGCAGCCAAGATCGGGCAGGCACCAAAAACATTCAGTACTTC
>TRBV18|many|TRBD1|TRBJ1-6
CASSPLGQGDSPLHF
TGTGCCAGCTCACCACTGGGACAGGGGGATTCACCCCTCCACTTT
>TRBV20-1|many|TRBD2|TRBJ2-5
CSALWGGGGEETQYF
TGCAGTGCCCTCTGGGGGGGTGGCGGGGAGGAGACCCAGTACTTC
>TRBV10-2|many|NA|TRBJ2-5
CASSEARQETQYF
TGCGCCAGCAGTGAAGCTAGGCAAGAGACCCAGTACTTC
>TRBV28|NA|NA|TRBJ1-4
CASSLVQSDEKLFF
TGTGCCAGCAGTTTGGTTCAATCGGATGAAAAACTGTTTTTT
>TRBV18|many|NA|TRBJ2-2
CASSPTGKTINTGELFF
TGTGCCAGCTCGCCAACAGGGAAAACCATTAACACCGGGGAGCTGTTTTTT
>TRBV5-5|many|NA|TRBJ2-1
CASSLEVASARNEQFF
TGTGCCAGCAGCTTAGAGGTGGCTAGCGCCCGCAATGAACAGTTCTTC
>TRBV29-1|many|NA|TRBJ1-5
CSVGTRGDQPQHF
TGCAGCGTTGGGACCCGAGGTGATCAGCCCCAGCATTTT
>TRBV19|many|NA|TRBJ1-5
CASSISSDSNQPQHF
TGTGCCAGTAGTATAAGTTCGGATAGCAATCAGCCCCAGCATTTT
>TRBV1|NA|NA|TRBJ2-4
CTSSPGLGHFPHIQYF
TGCACCAGCAGCCCCGGACTAGGGCATTTCCCCCACATTCAGTACTTC